The clone carrying this T cell receptor beta chain was recorded once. Its antigen is currently unknown. V lost 1 base, J lost 1 base, and 12 bases lay in between. Germline V lookup: CDR1 LNHDA, CDR2 SQIVND (reference sequence). The CDR3 has 16 amino acids. Generated by immunoSEQ multiplex PCR, the TCRdb table keeps only in-frame clones and is missing some. There are about 270,000 clones in the sample; 90% to 95% occur only once, and roughly 0.51% lies in the top ten. These data are taken from a study of T cell responses to AZD1222 COVID-19 vaccine. Whole-study findings and limits: Researchers report vaccine-associated CD4 TCRs spanning spike, with dominance at 160-218 and 743-854.

The clonotype was recovered from an adult who received the AZD1222 COVID-19 vaccine. The specimen was peripheral blood, collected 28 days after the second AZD1222 dose. The rearrangement joins TRBV19 to TRBJ2-3; the D gene is possibly TRBD2 (6 bases). The CDR3: CASSIVGRGGTDTQYF. The CDR3 bases are TGTGCCAGTAGTATAGTGGGGCGGGGTGGCACAGATACGCAGTATTTT. Based on the CDR3 plus reference TRBV19 and TRBJ2-3, the full variable domain is DGGITQSPKYLFRKEGQNVTLSCEQNLNHDAMYWYRQDPGQGLRLIYYSQIVNDFQKGDIAEGYSVSREKKESFPLTVTSAQKNPTAFYLCASSIVGRGGTDTQYFGPGTRLTVL.